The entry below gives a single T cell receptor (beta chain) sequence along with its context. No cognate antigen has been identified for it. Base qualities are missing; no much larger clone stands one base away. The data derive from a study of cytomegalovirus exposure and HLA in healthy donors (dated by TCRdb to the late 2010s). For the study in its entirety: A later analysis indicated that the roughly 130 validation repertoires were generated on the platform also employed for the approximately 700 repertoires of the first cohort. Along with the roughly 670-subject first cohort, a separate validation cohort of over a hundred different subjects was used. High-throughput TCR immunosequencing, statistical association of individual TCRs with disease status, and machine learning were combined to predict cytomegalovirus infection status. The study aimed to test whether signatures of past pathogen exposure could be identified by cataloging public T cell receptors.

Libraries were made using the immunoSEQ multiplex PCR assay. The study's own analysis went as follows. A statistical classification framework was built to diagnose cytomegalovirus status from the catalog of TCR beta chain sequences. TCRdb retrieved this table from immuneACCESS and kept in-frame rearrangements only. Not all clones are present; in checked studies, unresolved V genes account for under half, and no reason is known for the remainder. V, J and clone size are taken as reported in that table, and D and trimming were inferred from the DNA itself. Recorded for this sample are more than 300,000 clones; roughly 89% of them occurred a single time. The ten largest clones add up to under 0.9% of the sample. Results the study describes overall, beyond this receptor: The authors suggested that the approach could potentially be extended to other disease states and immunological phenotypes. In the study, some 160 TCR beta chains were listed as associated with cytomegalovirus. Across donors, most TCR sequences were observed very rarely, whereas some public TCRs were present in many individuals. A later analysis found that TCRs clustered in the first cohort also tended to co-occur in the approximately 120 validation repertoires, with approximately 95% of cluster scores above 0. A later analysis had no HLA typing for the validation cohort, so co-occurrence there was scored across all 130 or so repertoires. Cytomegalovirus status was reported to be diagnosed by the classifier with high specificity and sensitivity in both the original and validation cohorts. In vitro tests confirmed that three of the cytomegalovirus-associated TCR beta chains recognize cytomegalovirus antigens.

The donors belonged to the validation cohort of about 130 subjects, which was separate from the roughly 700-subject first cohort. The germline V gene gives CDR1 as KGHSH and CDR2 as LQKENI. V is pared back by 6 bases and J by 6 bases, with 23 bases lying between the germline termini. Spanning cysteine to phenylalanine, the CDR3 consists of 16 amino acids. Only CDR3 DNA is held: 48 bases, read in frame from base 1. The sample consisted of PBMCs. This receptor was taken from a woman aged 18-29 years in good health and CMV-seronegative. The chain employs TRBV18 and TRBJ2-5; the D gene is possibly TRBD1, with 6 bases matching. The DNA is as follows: TGTGCCAGCTCGAGGAACCGGGACACCCTCGGTCAGACCCAGTACTTC. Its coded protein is CASSRNRDTLGQTQYF. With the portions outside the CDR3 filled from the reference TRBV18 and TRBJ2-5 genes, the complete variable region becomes NAGVMQNPRHLVRRRGQEARLRCSPMKGHSHVYWYRQLPEEGLKFMVYLQKENIIDESGMPKERFSAEFPKEGPSILRIQQVVRGDSAAYFCASSRNRDTLGQTQYFGPGTRLLVL.